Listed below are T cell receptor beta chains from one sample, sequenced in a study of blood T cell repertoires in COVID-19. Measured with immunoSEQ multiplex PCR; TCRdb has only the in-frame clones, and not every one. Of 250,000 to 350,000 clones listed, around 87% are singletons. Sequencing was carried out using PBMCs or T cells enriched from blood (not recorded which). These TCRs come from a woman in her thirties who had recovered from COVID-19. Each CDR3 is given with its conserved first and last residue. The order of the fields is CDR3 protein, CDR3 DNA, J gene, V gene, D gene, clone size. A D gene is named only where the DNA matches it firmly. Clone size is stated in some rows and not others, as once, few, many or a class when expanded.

CDR3: CASNIREANTGELFF
DNA: TGTGCCAGTAACATCCGGGAGGCGAACACCGGGGAGCTGTTTTTT
J: TRBJ2-2
V: TRBV19
D: TRBD2
size: -

CDR3: CATSDAGQGLGETQYF
DNA: TGTGCCACCAGTGATGCAGGTCAGGGGCTAGGAGAGACCCAGTACTTC
J: TRBJ2-5
V: TRBV24-1
D: -
size: -

CDR3: CASSVILQGGGYTF
DNA: TGCGCCAGCAGCGTTATATTACAGGGCGGCGGCTACACCTTC
J: TRBJ1-2
V: TRBV5-1
D: -
size: -

CDR3: CASSLAGGQGETQYF
DNA: TGTGCCAGCAGCTTAGCGGGGGGGCAGGGGGAGACCCAGTACTTC
J: TRBJ2-5
V: TRBV7-8
D: -
size: -

CDR3: CASSGAGDVTGELFF
DNA: TGTGCCAGCAGCGGGGCGGGGGACGTCACCGGGGAGCTGTTTTTT
J: TRBJ2-2
V: TRBV5-8
D: TRBD2
size: -

CDR3: CASSPDRDPGNTIYF
DNA: TGCGCCAGCAGCCCGGACAGGGACCCTGGAAACACCATATATTTT
J: TRBJ1-3
V: TRBV5-1
D: TRBD1
size: -

CDR3: CASSPRQESPDTQYF
DNA: TGTGCCAGCAGTCCCCGACAGGAGAGCCCAGATACGCAGTATTTT
J: TRBJ2-3
V: TRBV27
D: -
size: -

CDR3: CASSKEANYGYTF
DNA: TGTGCCAGCAGCAAAGAAGCCAACTATGGCTACACCTTC
J: TRBJ1-2
V: TRBV7-2
D: -
size: -

CDR3: CASSSGQGFVEKLFF
DNA: TGCGCCAGCAGCTCTGGACAGGGGTTTGTAGAAAAACTGTTTTTT
J: TRBJ1-4
V: TRBV5-1
D: TRBD1
size: -

CDR3: CASSLDRATNEKLFF
DNA: TGTGCCAGCAGCTTGGACCGGGCAACTAATGAAAAACTGTTTTTT
J: TRBJ1-4
V: TRBV5-4
D: -
size: -

CDR3: CASSHTTGINQPQHF
DNA: TGCGCCAGCAGCCATACGACAGGGATCAATCAGCCCCAGCATTTT
J: TRBJ1-5
V: TRBV4-3
D: TRBD1
size: -

CDR3: CASSLTGEEKLFF
DNA: TGCGCCAGCAGCTTGACAGGGGAGGAAAAACTGTTTTTT
J: TRBJ1-4
V: TRBV5-1
D: TRBD1
size: few

CDR3: CASSEQYRGRTEAFF
DNA: TGTGCCAGCAGTGAACAGTACAGGGGGCGAACTGAAGCTTTCTTT
J: TRBJ1-1
V: TRBV6-1
D: TRBD1
size: once

CDR3: CASRDTGGFYGYTF
DNA: TGTGCCAGCAGGGACACAGGGGGCTTCTATGGCTACACCTTC
J: TRBJ1-2
V: TRBV28
D: TRBD1
size: -

CDR3: CASSQSVGGSTDTQYF
DNA: TGTGCCAGCAGCCAATCTGTGGGGGGTAGCACAGATACGCAGTATTTT
J: TRBJ2-3
V: TRBV4-2
D: -
size: -

CDR3: CASSLGGTGTGELFF
DNA: TGTGCCAGCAGCTTAGGAGGGACAGGGACCGGGGAGCTGTTTTTT
J: TRBJ2-2
V: TRBV7-3
D: TRBD1
size: -

CDR3: CASSFYSGGTQETQYF
DNA: TGTGCCAGCAGCTTCTACTCCGGGGGGACACAAGAGACCCAGTACTTC
J: TRBJ2-5
V: TRBV7-8
D: -
size: -

CDR3: CASSWGQNYGYTF
DNA: TGTGCCAGCAGCTGGGGACAGAACTATGGCTACACCTTC
J: TRBJ1-2
V: TRBV5-6
D: TRBD1
size: -

CDR3: CASSQTPRGRTEAFF
DNA: TGTGCCAGCAGCCAAACTCCGAGAGGGCGGACTGAAGCTTTCTTT
J: TRBJ1-1
V: TRBV5-4
D: -
size: -

CDR3: CASSYSGPNDQPQHF
DNA: TGTGCCAGCAGTTACTCGGGGCCAAATGATCAGCCCCAGCATTTT
J: TRBJ1-5
V: TRBV6-2/TRBV6-3
D: -
size: -

CDR3: CASSQDGLSPLHF
DNA: TGTGCCAGCAGCCAAGATGGGCTTTCACCCCTCCACTTT
J: TRBJ1-6
V: TRBV3-1/TRBV3-2
D: -
size: -

CDR3: CASSLALPGLNYGYTF
DNA: TGCGCCAGCAGCTTGGCTCTGCCAGGTCTAAACTATGGCTACACCTTC
J: TRBJ1-2
V: TRBV5-1
D: -
size: -

CDR3: CASSTGQGYGETQYF
DNA: TGTGCCAGCAGTACGGGACAGGGGTATGGAGAGACCCAGTACTTC
J: TRBJ2-5
V: TRBV28
D: TRBD1
size: -

CDR3: CASSVSGVAKNIQYF
DNA: TGTGCCAGCAGTGTCAGCGGGGTAGCCAAAAACATTCAGTACTTC
J: TRBJ2-4
V: TRBV2
D: TRBD2
size: once

CDR3: CASSSDSTGTETQYF
DNA: TGCGCCAGCAGCTCTGATTCGACAGGGACCGAGACCCAGTACTTC
J: TRBJ2-5
V: TRBV5-1
D: TRBD1
size: -

CDR3: CASSYLPQGAASPLHF
DNA: TGTGCCAGCAGCTATCTCCCCCAGGGGGCGGCGTCACCCCTCCACTTT
J: TRBJ1-6
V: TRBV11-2
D: TRBD1
size: -

CDR3: CAWSDDSDRQDF
DNA: TGTGCCTGGAGTGACGACTCGGACAGGCAGGATTTT
J: TRBJ1-4
V: TRBV30
D: TRBD1
size: -

CDR3: CASSQTGRGYTF
DNA: TGTGCCAGCAGCCAGACAGGGCGTGGCTACACCTTC
J: TRBJ1-2
V: TRBV14
D: TRBD1
size: -

CDR3: CASSERGRLYGYTF
DNA: TGTGCCAGCAGTGAACGGGGGAGACTCTATGGCTACACCTTC
J: TRBJ1-2
V: TRBV2
D: -
size: -

CDR3: CASSLGQSTGELFF
DNA: TGTGCCAGCAGCCTAGGACAATCCACCGGGGAGCTGTTTTTT
J: TRBJ2-2
V: TRBV5-8
D: -
size: once

CDR3: CAWSVRWSAREFF
DNA: TGTGCCTGGAGTGTACGCTGGTCCGCTCGGGAGTTCTTC
J: TRBJ2-1
V: TRBV30
D: -
size: once

CDR3: CASSFDEKLFF
DNA: TGTGCCAGCAGCTTCGATGAAAAACTGTTTTTT
J: TRBJ1-4
V: TRBV2
D: -
size: -

CDR3: CASSKRDRNTEAFF
DNA: TGTGCCAGCAGTAAAAGGGACAGGAACACTGAAGCTTTCTTT
J: TRBJ1-1
V: TRBV19
D: TRBD1
size: -

CDR3: CASSRPERGAHNEQFF
DNA: TGTGCCAGCAGCCGACCTGAGCGGGGGGCCCACAATGAGCAGTTCTTC
J: TRBJ2-1
V: TRBV5-5
D: TRBD2
size: -

CDR3: CASSLAGDTGELFF
DNA: TGTGCCAGCAGCTTGGCAGGGGATACCGGGGAGCTGTTTTTT
J: TRBJ2-2
V: TRBV5-6
D: -
size: -

CDR3: CASSFVQASIGYTF
DNA: TGTGCCAGCAGCTTTGTACAGGCGTCGATCGGCTACACCTTC
J: TRBJ1-2
V: TRBV7-9
D: -
size: -

CDR3: CASSIDRNTEAFF
DNA: TGTGCCAGCAGCATAGACAGGAACACTGAAGCTTTCTTT
J: TRBJ1-1
V: TRBV7-9
D: -
size: -

CDR3: CASSEFGGPEMDTQYF
DNA: TGTGCCAGCAGTGAATTCGGGGGGCCGGAGATGGATACGCAGTATTTT
J: TRBJ2-3
V: TRBV25-1
D: -
size: -

CDR3: CASSGGLIGGEQFF
DNA: TGTGCCAGCAGCGGCGGGCTAATTGGAGGTGAGCAGTTCTTC
J: TRBJ2-1
V: TRBV6-5
D: -
size: -

CDR3: CASSLGAGKVDEQFF
DNA: TGTGCCAGCAGCTTAGGAGCGGGTAAGGTTGATGAGCAGTTCTTC
J: TRBJ2-1
V: TRBV11-3
D: -
size: -

CDR3: CASSLAVAATGGYTF
DNA: TGTGCCAGCAGCTTGGCCGTCGCTGCCACGGGTGGCTACACCTTC
J: TRBJ1-2
V: TRBV5-5
D: -
size: -

CDR3: CASSVRGASLYEQYF
DNA: TGTGCCAGCAGCGTCCGTGGGGCTTCCCTCTACGAGCAGTACTTC
J: TRBJ2-7
V: TRBV5-5
D: -
size: once

CDR3: CATIGGNTIYF
DNA: TGTGCCACCATCGGGGGAAACACCATATATTTT
J: TRBJ1-3
V: TRBV15
D: -
size: -

CDR3: CASSLALGGHGYTF
DNA: TGTGCCAGCAGCTTAGCGCTGGGGGGACATGGCTACACCTTC
J: TRBJ1-2
V: TRBV7-8
D: -
size: -

CDR3: CASSGRTVGQGGFQETQYF
DNA: TGCGCCAGCAGCGGGAGGACAGTCGGACAGGGTGGTTTCCAAGAGACCCAGTACTTC
J: TRBJ2-5
V: TRBV5-1
D: TRBD1
size: -

CDR3: CASSQFTRSSYNSPLHF
DNA: TGCGCCAGCAGCCAGTTCACCCGGAGCTCCTATAATTCACCCCTCCACTTT
J: TRBJ1-6
V: TRBV4-3
D: -
size: once

CDR3: CASSQEYRINSPLHF
DNA: TGCGCCAGCAGCCAAGAGTACAGAATTAATTCACCCCTCCACTTT
J: TRBJ1-6
V: TRBV4-3
D: -
size: -

CDR3: CSAGLAVNEQYF
DNA: TGCAGCGCTGGACTAGCTGTGAACGAGCAGTACTTC
J: TRBJ2-7
V: TRBV29-1
D: TRBD2
size: -

CDR3: CASRTGGEVGQPQHF
DNA: TGTGCCAGCAGGACAGGGGGCGAAGTAGGTCAGCCCCAGCATTTT
J: TRBJ1-5
V: TRBV28
D: TRBD1
size: -

CDR3: CSVLGQDNEKLFF
DNA: TGCAGCGTCTTGGGACAGGATAATGAAAAACTGTTTTTT
J: TRBJ1-4
V: TRBV29-1
D: TRBD1
size: -

CDR3: CASSQRQDPQFF
DNA: TGTGCCAGCAGCCAGAGACAGGATCCGCAGTTCTTC
J: TRBJ2-1
V: TRBV11-3
D: -
size: -

CDR3: CASSPTQSLAGEGGTQYF
DNA: TGTGCCAGCAGCCCAACACAATCCCTAGCGGGGGAGGGGGGGACCCAGTACTTC
J: TRBJ2-5
V: TRBV5-4
D: TRBD2
size: -

CDR3: CASSRSGVMNTEAFF
DNA: TGTGCCAGCAGTCGCTCAGGGGTAATGAACACTGAAGCTTTCTTT
J: TRBJ1-1
V: TRBV27
D: -
size: once

CDR3: CARVHRDRAYEQYF
DNA: TGTGCCAGAGTCCACAGGGACAGAGCCTACGAGCAGTACTTC
J: TRBJ2-7
V: TRBV5-3
D: TRBD1
size: -